The 16 T cell receptor beta chains below were found in one sample sequenced in a study of blood T cell repertoires in COVID-19. Here immunoSEQ multiplex PCR was the method, and the copy in TCRdb shows in-frame clones only, minus some. The table includes over 250,000 clones, over 70% detected once. Sequencing input: peripheral blood. The receptors stem from a woman at least 80 years old with acute or convalescent COVID-19.

The chain has TRBV5-1 and TRBJ2-5; 9 positions match TRBD1. The CDR3 is 16 residues long. V lost 0 bases, J lost 2 bases, and 5 bases stayed unmatched. Germline CDR1 SGHRS, CDR2 YFSETQ. CDR3 loop: CASSLVMTGGQETQYF. As DNA, the CDR3 is TGCGCCAGCAGCTTGGTAATGACAGGGGGGCAAGAGACCCAGTACTTC.

This clone appeared once. V gene TRBV7-2 combines with J gene TRBJ1-2; TRBD1 matches 7 bases. Trimming removed 5 bases from V and 2 bases from J; junction bases left unmatched: 8. In germline, CDR1 is SGHTA, CDR2 FQGNSA. This CDR3 is built from 15 residues. Here the CDR3 DNA reads TGTGCCAGCAGCCAAGAGACAGGGTTGAACTATGGCTACACCTTC. It translates to CASSQETGLNYGYTF.

V gene TRBV15 combines with J gene TRBJ2-7; D might be TRBD2 (5 bases). The CDR3 sequence is 15 residues long. V lost 0 bases to trimming and J lost 3 bases, with 12 bases between them. Germline values: CDR1 LNHNV, CDR2 YYDKDF (reference sequence). The CDR3: CATSRDFGELYEQYF. The CDR3 nucleotides are TGTGCCACCAGCAGAGATTTTGGGGAGCTCTACGAGCAGTACTTC.

The rearrangement links TRBV7-2 to TRBJ2-2; TRBD2 matches 11 bases. V gave up 5 bases and J gave up 6 bases; unmatched junction bases: 5. From germline, CDR1 is SGHTA and CDR2 FQGNSA. There are 15 residues in the CDR3. CDR3 loop: CASSPGLAVAGELFF. CDR3 nucleotides: TGTGCCAGCAGCCCGGGACTAGCGGTAGCCGGGGAGCTGTTTTTT.

This clone was recorded only once. The V call is TRBV9, the J call TRBJ2-1, with 7 bases identical to TRBD2. J was trimmed by 3 bases and V by 0 bases; bases with no gene match: 3. The CDR3 contains 15 residues. Germline values: CDR1 SGDLS, CDR2 YYNGEE. The CDR3 region is CASSVDGGIYNEQFF. DNA of the CDR3: TGTGCCAGCAGCGTAGACGGGGGGATCTACAATGAGCAGTTCTTC.

The table lists this clone with a few counts. This chain joins TRBV9 and TRBJ1-5; D is possibly TRBD1 (5 bases). With 3 bases removed from V and 6 bases from J, the gap between germline ends came to 22 bases. Germline V gene sequence: CDR1 SGDLS, CDR2 YYNGEE. The CDR3 consists of 17 residues. This CDR3 reads CASSEAPGGEIGQPQHF. CDR3 bases: TGTGCCAGCAGCGAGGCCCCCGGGGGGGAAATAGGTCAGCCCCAGCATTTT.

To note about this clone: The same CDR3 also results from other DNA sequences found in this sample. V gene TRBV2 combines with J gene TRBJ1-1; weak D call: TRBD1 (6 bases). The length of the CDR3 is 14 residues. Trimming removed 1 base from V and 4 bases from J, with 10 bases in between. Germline V gene sequence: CDR1 SNHLY, CDR2 FYNNEI. For the CDR3, the DNA is TGTGCCAGCAGTGAAGGGGCCAGGGGCACTGAAGCTTTCTTT. This translates into CASSEGARGTEAFF.

This rearrangement joins TRBV2 to TRBJ1-2, with D perhaps matching TRBD1 (6 bases). Per germline, CDR1 SNHLY and CDR2 FYNNEI. The CDR3 sequence is 13 residues long. Trimming took 5 bases from V and 3 from J, leaving 10 bases between them. The CDR3 is CASSSTGYYGYTF. The CDR3 DNA reads as TGTGCCAGCAGTTCGACAGGATACTATGGCTACACCTTC.

This clone was observed a few times. This chain links TRBV29-1 with TRBJ1-1; tentative D call: TRBD1 (5 bases). The CDR3 has 12 amino acids. Germline V gene lookup returns CDR1 SQVTM and CDR2 ANQGSEA. The ends were cut back, 4 bases at V and 0 bases at J, with 6 bases in the middle. DNA for the CDR3: TGCAGCGTTGGACAGTTGAACACTGAAGCTTTCTTT. Amino acid sequence: CSVGQLNTEAFF.

The chain has TRBV14 and TRBJ2-3, with a weak D call TRBD1 (5 bases). CDR1 is SGHDN and CDR2 is FVKESK in the germline V gene. The V gene lost 0 bases and the J gene lost 7 bases, with 14 bases spanning the gap. This CDR3 spans 15 amino acids. Here the CDR3 reads CASSQDGAGRYTQYF. CDR3 coding DNA: TGTGCCAGCAGCCAAGATGGGGCAGGGCGTTATACGCAGTATTTT. Drawing the rest from reference TRBV14 and TRBJ2-3, the complete variable domain is EAGVTQFPSHSVIEKGQTVTLRCDPISGHDNLYWYRRVMGKEIKFLLHFVKESKQDESGMPNNRFLAERTGGTYSTLKVQPAELEDSGVYFCASSQDGAGRYTQYFGPGTRLTVL.

The rearrangement links TRBV3-1 (or the pseudogene TRBV3-2) to TRBJ1-1; D not certain. The V end was cut by 1 base, the J end by 5 bases, with 11 bases between. CDR3 length: 14 residues. Germline lookup yields CDR1 LGHDT and CDR2 YNNKEL (reference sequence). CDR3 amino acids: CASSQAGFGTEAFF. The CDR3 nucleotides read TGTGCCAGCAGCCAAGCCGGGTTTGGGACTGAAGCTTTCTTT.

In regard to this clone: The sample has other DNA sequences that encode this CDR3 too. V and J are TRBV12-3 or TRBV12-4 and TRBJ1-1; D gene unclear. V was clipped by 5 bases and J by 4 bases, with 8 bases between them. The CDR3 is 12 residues long. The CDR3 sequence is CASSLGVTEAFF. DNA of the CDR3: TGTGCCAGCAGTCTCGGGGTCACTGAAGCTTTCTTT.

The chain is built from TRBV20-1 and TRBJ1-4; unclear D gene. V lost 3 bases and J 10 bases, leaving 18 bases between the germline ends. This CDR3 region has 14 residues. In germline, CDR1 is DFQATT, CDR2 SNEGSKA (reference sequence). CDR3 region: CSASRGESWAKLFF. CDR3 nucleotide sequence: TGCAGTGCTAGTCGGGGTGAGAGTTGGGCAAAACTGTTTTTT.

This sequence joins TRBV5-1 and TRBJ1-1; 7 positions match TRBD1. CDR3 length: 15 residues. Germline V CDR1 and CDR2: SGHRS, YFSETQ. J lost 2 bases, V lost 1 base, and 5 bases had no gene match. The CDR3, as DNA: TGCGCCAGCAGCTTGCCCCGGGACAGCAACACTGAAGCTTTCTTT. It encodes CASSLPRDSNTEAFF.

V and J are TRBV11-2 and TRBJ2-7; no firm D call. Per the germline V gene, CDR1 is SGHAT and CDR2 is FQNNGV. The CDR3 extends over 15 amino acids. Trimming removed 2 bases from V and 6 bases from J, with 17 bases in between. The CDR3 DNA sequence: TGTGCCAGCAGCTTAAGTTCCCTACTCCTTAGCGAGCAGTACTTC. Residues: CASSLSSLLLSEQYF.

The V gene is TRBV2, the J gene TRBJ1-2; 8 nucleotides agree with TRBD1. CDR3 length: 14 amino acids. The germline CDR1 and CDR2 sequences are SNHLY and FYNNEI. V dropped 1 base and J dropped 4; count of bases not matched to a gene: 2. The CDR3 DNA follows: TGTGCCAGCAGTGAAGACACAGGGGGCTATGGCTACACCTTC. As protein: CASSEDTGGYGYTF.